This T cell receptor beta chain was identified during a study of blood T cell repertoires in COVID-19. Patients of the Seattle cohort, enrolled during active infection, were followed longitudinally. The CDR3 loop spans 18 amino acids. The method was immunoSEQ multiplex PCR; TCRdb's version includes in-frame clones alone and lacks a portion of them. In the table there are 150,000 to 200,000 clones, around 90% of which are singletons. The chain carries TRBV21-1 and TRBJ1-5; the table's D call, TRBD1, has no DNA check behind it. TRBV21-1 is a pseudogene. The clonotype comes from a man between 18 and 29 years old with COVID-19, enrolled during active disease. Sequenced: peripheral blood. The CDR3 loop reads CASSKVGRGLYSNQPQHF. CDR3 bases: TGTGCCAGCAGCAAAGTTGGCAGGGGCTTGTATAGCAATCAGCCCCAGCATTTT.